Described below is a single T cell receptor (beta chain) sequence and its context. Antigen unknown. The protocol was immunoSEQ multiplex PCR, while the TCRdb copy is restricted to in-frame clones and leaves out a portion. There are 130,000 or so clones in the sample; 80% to 95% occur only once, and 0.75% to 1% lies in the top ten. This sample stems from a study of T cell responses to AZD1222 COVID-19 vaccine. Overall study results and limits: The CD4 TCRs associated with vaccination extended across spike and predominated at 160-218 and 743-854. After the peak T cell response, and only then, were repertoires sampled. Nearly half of spike-specific TCRs reportedly target unmutated variant regions. There were mostly white British donors and more females than males, and clonal diversity was possibly underestimated.

The germline gives CDR1 MNHEY, CDR2 SVGAGI. Losses at the gene ends were 5 bases for V and 4 bases for J; bases not matched to a gene: 5. The CDR3 loop spans 13 amino acids. This material consisted of peripheral blood, taken on day 0 of MenACWY control vaccination. J is TRBJ2-7 and V is TRBV6-5; the match to TRBD1 covers 7 bases. This TCR was recovered from an adult in good health. CDR3 amino acids: CASSPGTAYEQYF. The CDR3 DNA reads TGTGCCAGCAGTCCCGGGACAGCTTACGAGCAGTACTTC.